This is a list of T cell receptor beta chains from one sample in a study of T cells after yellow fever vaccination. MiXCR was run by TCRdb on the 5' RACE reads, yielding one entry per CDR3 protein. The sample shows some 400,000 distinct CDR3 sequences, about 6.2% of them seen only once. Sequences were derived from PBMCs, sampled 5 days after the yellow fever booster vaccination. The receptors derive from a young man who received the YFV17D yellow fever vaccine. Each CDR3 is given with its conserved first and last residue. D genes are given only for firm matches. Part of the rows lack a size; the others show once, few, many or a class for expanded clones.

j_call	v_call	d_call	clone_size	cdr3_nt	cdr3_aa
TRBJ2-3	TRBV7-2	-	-	TGTGCCAGCAGCTCCCTAGGGGGAGGGACAGATACGCAGTATTTT	CASSSLGGGTDTQYF
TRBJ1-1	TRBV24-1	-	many	TGTGCCACCAGTGACGACCGGAACACTGAAGCTTTCTTT	CATSDDRNTEAFF
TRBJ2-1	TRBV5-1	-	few	TGCGCCAGCAGCCCGCGGGCTAAGGTCAGTCACAATGAGCAGTTCTTC	CASSPRAKVSHNEQFF
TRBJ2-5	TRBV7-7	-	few	TGTGCCAGCAGTTCGCGCCCGCTCGGTGGGGTTCAGGAGACCCAGTACTTC	CASSSRPLGGVQETQYF
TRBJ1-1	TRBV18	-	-	TGTGCCAGCTCACCGGAGGGAACCCGCACTGAAGCTTTCTTT	CASSPEGTRTEAFF
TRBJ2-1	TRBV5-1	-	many	TGCGCCAGCAGTGCTCTATCCTACAATGAGCAGTTCTTC	CASSALSYNEQFF
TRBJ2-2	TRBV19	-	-	TGTGCCAGTACGGGGATTACCGGGGAGCTGTTTTTT	CASTGITGELFF
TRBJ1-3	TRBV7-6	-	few	TGTGCCAGCAGCTCGGACCGGGGAAACACCATATATTTT	CASSSDRGNTIYF
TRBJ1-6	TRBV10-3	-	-	TGTGCCATCAGTGCAAGGGGGACGCCTTCGGGTTCACCCCTCCACTTT	CAISARGTPSGSPLHF
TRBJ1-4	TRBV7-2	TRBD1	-	TGTGCCAGCAGCTTCCAGGGGGCTCAGGGTGAAAAACTGTTTTTT	CASSFQGAQGEKLFF
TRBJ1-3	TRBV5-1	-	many	TGCGCCAGCAGCTTGGTCGGAGATCCGGGAAACACCATATATTTT	CASSLVGDPGNTIYF